These 9 T cell receptor beta chains share one sample of origin, sequenced in a study of blood T cell repertoires in COVID-19. Only in-frame clones appear in the TCRdb table, and some are missing; sequencing was by immunoSEQ multiplex PCR. Of a few hundred thousand clones listed, roughly 90% are singletons. Sequencing was carried out using peripheral blood. These receptors came from a man aged 40-50 years with acute or convalescent COVID-19.

The V call is TRBV7-8, the J call TRBJ1-3, with no clear D. The germline V gene has CDR1 SGHVS and CDR2 FQNEAQ. This CDR3 has 15 amino acids. Between the trimmed V and J ends, which lost 2 bases and 2 bases, there was a span of 10 bases. The CDR3 protein is CASSLSNRAGNTIYF. The CDR3 DNA sequence: TGTGCCAGCAGCTTAAGTAACAGAGCTGGAAACACCATATATTTT.

The chain links TRBV25-1 to TRBJ1-6; TRBD1 agrees at 10 bases. Trimming removed 3 bases from V and 9 bases from J; junction bases left unmatched: 5. The CDR3 contains 15 residues. Germline CDR1 reads MGHDK; CDR2 reads SYGVNS. In DNA, the CDR3 is TGTGCCAGCAGTGATCCGGGACAGGGGAGTTCACCCCTCCACTTT. Its protein product is CASSDPGQGSSPLHF. The complete variable domain, with remaining parts taken from reference TRBV25-1 and TRBJ1-6, reads EADIYQTPRYLVIGTGKKITLECSQTMGHDKMYWYQQDPGMELHLIHYSYGVNSTEKGDLSSESTVSRIRTEHFPLTLESARPSHTSQYLCASSDPGQGSSPLHFGNGTRLTVT.

The rearrangement uses TRBV27 and TRBJ2-6, with TRBD1 identical over 9 bases. The CDR3 is 15 amino acids. Trimming at V came to 5 bases and at J to 4 bases, leaving 3 bases not matched to a gene. The V gene's germline CDR1 is MNHEY and CDR2 SMNVEV (reference sequence). DNA of the CDR3: TGTGCCAGCAGTAGGGACAGGGTGGGGGCCAACGTCCTGACTTTC. It yields the protein CASSRDRVGANVLTF. Using reference TRBV27 and TRBJ2-6 for the parts outside the CDR3, the full variable domain is EAQVTQNPRYLITVTGKKLTVTCSQNMNHEYMSWYRQDPGLGLRQIYYSMNVEVTDKGDVPEGYKVSRKEKRNFPLILESPSPNQTSLYFCASSRDRVGANVLTFGAGSRLTVL.

The chain employs TRBV19 and TRBJ1-2; D perhaps matches TRBD1 (6 bases). This CDR3 has 13 residues. V was cut by 7 bases and J by 1 base, with 10 bases left in between. Looked up from germline, CDR1 is LNHDA and CDR2 is SQIVND (reference sequence). The CDR3: CASTSGDNYGYTF. Here the CDR3 DNA reads TGTGCCAGTACTTCAGGGGATAACTATGGCTACACCTTC.

The chain couples TRBV5-4 to TRBJ2-4; a weak D match, TRBD1 (5 bases). Per the germline V gene, CDR1 is SGHNT and CDR2 is YYREEE (reference sequence). There are 13 residues in the CDR3. V was cut by 0 bases and J by 6 bases, with 7 bases left in between. Written as DNA, the CDR3 is TGTGCCAGCAGCTTGGAGGGGCTAAACATTCAGTACTTC. Encoded protein: CASSLEGLNIQYF.

The chain combines TRBV9 with TRBJ1-5, with D possibly TRBD1 on 6 matching bases. The CDR3 length is 13 residues. V lost 7 bases to trimming and J lost 3 bases, with 11 bases between them. Germline V gene sequence: CDR1 SGDLS, CDR2 YYNGEE. The CDR3 sequence: CASGGGPNQPQHF. DNA of the CDR3: TGTGCCAGCGGGGGCGGACCCAATCAGCCCCAGCATTTT. Based on the CDR3 plus reference TRBV9 and TRBJ1-5, the full variable domain is DSGVTQTPKHLITATGQRVTLRCSPRSGDLSVYWYQQSLDQGLQFLIQYYNGEERAKGNILERFSAQQFPDLHSELNLSSLELGDSALYFCASGGGPNQPQHFGDGTRLSIL.

The chain is built from TRBV27 and TRBJ2-2, with D perhaps matching TRBD1 (5 bases). V was pared by 2 bases and J by 4 bases, with 11 bases between. The CDR3 runs 15 residues. CDR1 MNHEY and CDR2 SMNVEV come from the germline V gene (reference sequence). The DNA for the CDR3 is TGTGCCAGCAGTTTACGACAGACCTTCACCGGGGAGCTGTTTTTT. Its translation: CASSLRQTFTGELFF.

This sequence joins TRBV6-5 and TRBJ2-5; 11 bases align to TRBD2. Germline-derived CDR1 and CDR2 are MNHEY and SVGAGI. V was pared by 5 bases and J by 3 bases, with 2 bases of the junction left unmatched. The CDR3 length is 14 residues. CDR3 coding DNA: TGTGCCAGCAGTAAGACTAGCGGGGAAGAGACCCAGTACTTC. Translating gives CASSKTSGEETQYF.

This sequence joins TRBV27 and TRBJ2-7, with 8 bases lining up with TRBD1. J gave up 7 bases and V 3 bases, and 5 bases lay outside the gene matches. CDR3 length: 13 residues. The germline gives CDR1 MNHEY, CDR2 SMNVEV (reference sequence). CDR3 bases: TGTGCCAGCAGTTTCAACAGGGGGAGAGAGCAGTACTTC. It is translated as CASSFNRGREQYF.